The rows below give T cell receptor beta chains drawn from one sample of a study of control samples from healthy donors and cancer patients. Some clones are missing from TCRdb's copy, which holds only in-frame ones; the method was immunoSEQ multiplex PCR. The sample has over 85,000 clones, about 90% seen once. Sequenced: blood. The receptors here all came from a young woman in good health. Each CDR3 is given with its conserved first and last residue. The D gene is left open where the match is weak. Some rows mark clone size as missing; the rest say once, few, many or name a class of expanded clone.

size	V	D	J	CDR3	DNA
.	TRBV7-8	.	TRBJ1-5	CASSPNSGGSNQPQHF	TGTGCCAGCAGCCCGAACAGTGGGGGTAGCAATCAGCCCCAGCATTTT
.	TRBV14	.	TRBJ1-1	CASSRQNTEAFF	TGTGCCAGCAGCCGACAGAACACTGAAGCTTTCTTT
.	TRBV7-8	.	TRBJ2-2	CASTIRSGVNTGELFF	TGTGCCAGCACCATTAGATCAGGGGTGAACACCGGGGAGCTGTTTTTT
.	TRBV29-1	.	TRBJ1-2	CSVVEILSDAYGYTF	TGCAGCGTCGTTGAAATCCTTTCGGACGCTTATGGCTACACCTTC
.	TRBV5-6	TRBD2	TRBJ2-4	CASSLRGGLAKNIQYF	TGTGCCAGCAGCTTGCGGGGGGGCCTAGCCAAAAACATTCAGTACTTC
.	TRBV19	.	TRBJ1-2	CASSLPGPNYGYTF	TGTGCCAGTAGTCTGCCGGGACCAAACTATGGCTACACCTTC
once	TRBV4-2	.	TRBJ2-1	CASSQEWSSYNEQFF	TGTGCCAGCAGCCAAGAGTGGAGCTCCTACAATGAGCAGTTCTTC
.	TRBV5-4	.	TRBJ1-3	CASSLVGPRSGNTIYF	TGTGCCAGCAGCTTGGTCGGGCCTCGCTCTGGAAACACCATATATTTT
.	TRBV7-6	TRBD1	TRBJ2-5	CASSVRQGTRETQYF	TGTGCCAGCAGCGTGAGACAGGGGACGCGGGAGACCCAGTACTTC
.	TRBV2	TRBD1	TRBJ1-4	CASSGASGTGSFLGYEKLFF	TGTGCCAGCAGTGGGGCCTCTGGGACAGGTTCTTTTTTAGGGTATGAAAAACTGTTTTTT
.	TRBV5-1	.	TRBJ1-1	CASTLTRRENTEAFF	TGCGCCAGCACTCTTACCCGGCGGGAAAACACTGAAGCTTTCTTT
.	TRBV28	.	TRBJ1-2	CASSFMGNPANYGYTF	TGTGCCAGCAGTTTTATGGGGAACCCAGCTAACTATGGCTACACCTTC
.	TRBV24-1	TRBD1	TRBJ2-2	CATSDSSTGKGTGELFF	TGTGCCACCAGTGATTCCTCGACAGGGAAGGGCACCGGGGAGCTGTTTTTT
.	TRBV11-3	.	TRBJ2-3	CASSYRADTQYF	TGTGCCAGCAGTTACAGGGCCGATACGCAGTATTTT
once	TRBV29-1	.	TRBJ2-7	CSVEDLAGQSYEQYF	TGCAGCGTTGAAGATCTGGCGGGACAGTCCTACGAGCAGTACTTC
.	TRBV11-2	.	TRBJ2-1	CASAPDEWGTYNEQFF	TGTGCCAGCGCTCCAGATGAATGGGGGACCTACAATGAGCAGTTCTTC
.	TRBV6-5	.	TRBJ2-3	CASSYVRSTDTQYF	TGTGCCAGCAGTTACGTACGGTCGACAGATACGCAGTATTTT
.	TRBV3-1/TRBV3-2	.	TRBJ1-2	CASSQVEGHGYTF	TGTGCCAGCAGCCAAGTTGAGGGTCATGGCTACACCTTC
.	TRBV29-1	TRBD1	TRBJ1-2	CSVAGTGVGGYTF	TGCAGCGTGGCCGGGACAGGGGTTGGCGGCTACACCTTC
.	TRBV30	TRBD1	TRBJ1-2	CAWSFSTGIGYGYTF	TGTGCCTGGAGTTTCTCGACAGGGATCGGCTATGGCTACACCTTC
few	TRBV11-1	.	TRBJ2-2	CASSGRDGELFF	TGTGCCAGCAGCGGCAGGGACGGGGAGCTGTTTTTT
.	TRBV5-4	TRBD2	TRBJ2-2	CASTLTSGRGGELFF	TGTGCCAGCACTCTGACTAGCGGGAGGGGGGGGGAGCTGTTTTTT
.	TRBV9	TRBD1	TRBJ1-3	CASSRRRGTDLGNTIYF	TGTGCCAGCAGCAGACGCCGCGGGACAGACCTAGGAAACACCATATATTTT
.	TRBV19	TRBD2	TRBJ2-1	CASRSAGGTSYNEQFF	TGTGCCAGTAGATCAGCGGGAGGCACCTCCTACAATGAGCAGTTCTTC
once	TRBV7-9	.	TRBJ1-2	CASTSWRDGANYGYTF	TGTGCCAGCACCTCCTGGAGGGACGGAGCTAACTATGGCTACACCTTC
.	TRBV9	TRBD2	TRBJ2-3	CASSVSGMRADTQYF	TGTGCCAGCAGCGTTAGCGGGATGAGGGCAGATACGCAGTATTTT
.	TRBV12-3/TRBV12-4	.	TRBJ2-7	CASSLQMQNEQYF	TGTGCCAGCAGTTTACAGATGCAGAACGAGCAGTACTTC
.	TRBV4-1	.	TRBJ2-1	CASSHPDSEQFF	TGCGCCAGCAGCCACCCAGACTCAGAGCAGTTCTTC
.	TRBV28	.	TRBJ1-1	CASSRTAAMTGDNTEAFF	TGTGCCAGCAGTCGAACTGCCGCTATGACAGGAGACAACACTGAAGCTTTCTTT